This TCR beta chain was observed in a study of metastatic and nonmetastatic thyroid tumors. Study context: Repertoire data that came from the blood and tumor or nodule tissue of malignant and benign thyroid patients were compared.

Concerning this clone: One end of the junction is discordant with germline, which a read error may explain.

The germline V gene has CDR1 DFQATT and CDR2 SNEGSKA (reference sequence). This CDR3 is 13 amino acids long. TCRdb re-processed the PCR reads through MiXCR. The sample carries several thousand clones, roughly 33% recorded once. Before thyroid surgery, none of the patients had received any treatment. The rearrangement links TRBV20-1 to TRBJ1-6; perhaps TRBD1 as D (6 bases). The sequencing sample was made of adjacent normal tissue. This clonotype was sampled from a female donor with papillary thyroid cancer or a benign thyroid nodule (not recorded which). Some clones in this sample may be carry-over from other donors' samples. The CDR3 DNA is TGCAGTGCCTGTCAAGTGCTCGGGACACCACTCCACTTT. Translating gives CSACQVLGTPLHF.